This T cell receptor beta chain was captured by sequencing in a study of low-dose radiotherapy and immunotherapy resistance in tumors (dated by TCRdb to between 2020 and 2023). About the investigation overall: Cohort 1 received 0.5 Gy per fraction every 2 weeks, with a prescribed total PTV dose of 6.5 Gy. In Cohort 2, 1 Gy per fraction was delivered every two weeks, for a total of 13 Gy over 26 weeks. Patients were given nivolumab as a 240 mg flat dose every two weeks and ipilimumab at 1 mg/kg every six weeks, with both drugs delivered intravenously. Every two weeks, patients got intravenous cyclophosphamide at 200 mg/m2, given one day ahead of each radiation and immunotherapy administration. Starting on cycle 1 day 1, patients took 300 mg of aspirin by mouth once a day for four cycles. Trial participants were not randomized into treatment groups. The translational analysis covered eight patients: three from the first dose cohort and the first five from the second dose cohort.

Superscript III and a set of TRAV- and TRBV-specific primers were used to synthesize first-strand cDNA, so that both TCRalpha and TCRbeta chains were covered. TCRs were amplified for 20 to 25 PCR cycles with Phusion, using a constant-region primer paired with the adapter attached to the V primers. The MessageAmp II aRNA Amplification Kit was used to amplify the isolated mRNA, with in vitro transcription run for 16 hours at 37 degrees C. The Dynabeads mRNA DIRECT Purification Kit was used to isolate mRNA for TCR sequencing. Indexed Illumina adapters were added in a second Phusion PCR of 20 to 25 cycles, and the PCR products were purified with AMPure XP beads. Processing in the source paper ran as follows. Using custom Perl scripts, TCR sequences encoding the same protein were pooled, out-of-frame sequences were removed, and the abundance of each clonotype was computed. The analysis excluded TCR sequences that were supported by just one read. Among the metrics used to describe the repertoires were Shannon entropy, Gini index, clonality, richness, and the frequency of TCRs shared between repertoires. TCRdb's own reprocessing of the public reads used fastp at Q25 and MiXCR and kept productive beta chains. Rows with a matching CDR3 protein are joined into one entry that keeps the most common DNA and genes. These V and J calls are TCRdb output, not the study's own analysis. For this sample there are over 14,000 distinct CDR3 sequences; under 55% appear just once. The top ten hold roughly 4% of the sample.

There are 18 amino acids in the CDR3, from cysteine to phenylalanine inclusive. CDR3 DNA only is kept here, 54 bases in frame from base 1. Based on the germline V gene (reference sequence), the CDR1 and CDR2 sequences are LGHDT and YNNKEL. Ends trimmed: V by 7 bases, J by 0 bases; bases unmatched to a gene: 10. For this clonotype: This receptor's antigen is unknown. No much larger clone is present one base from it, and per-base qualities are unavailable.

The donors came from RACIN, which was a single-arm phase I dose-escalation trial that paired nivolumab and ipilimumab with aspirin, low-dose cyclophosphamide and low-dose radiotherapy. Eligible patients had advanced, TIL-negative solid tumors. This clonotype was obtained from a human donor with advanced metastatic prostate, ovarian, gallbladder or colorectal cancer (not recorded which). This table probably holds off-target reads from a library built for another chain. The chain is made from TRBV3-1 and TRBJ2-6, with 9 junctional bases fitting TRBD2. CDR3 protein: CASTLFAGGNSGANVLTF. The base sequence is TGTGCCAGCACCCTCTTTGCGGGGGGGAACTCTGGGGCCAACGTCCTGACTTTC. The variable domain in full, with residues beyond the CDR3 obtained from the reference TRBV3-1 and TRBJ2-6 genes, is DTAVSQTPKYLVTQMGNDKSIKCEQNLGHDTMYWYKQDSKKFLKIMFSYNNKELIINETVPNRFSPKSPDKAHLNLHINSLELGDSAVYFCASTLFAGGNSGANVLTFGAGSRLTVL.